This TCR beta chain came from a study of regulatory T cells in long-lasting Graves disease. This clonotype was seen many times. The time point here: newly diagnosed GD, antithyroid drugs for less than 3 months. Preparation of the TCR library used RNA extracted from PBMCs. This CDR3 is 14 amino acids long. V lost 5 bases, J lost 5 bases, and 15 bases lay in between. Germline V CDR1 and CDR2: MDHEN, SYDVKM. CDR3-region Arm-PCR and iRepertoire HTBI primers produced the TCR beta libraries. TCRdb fed the multiplex PCR reads into MiXCR, producing one record per CDR3 protein. The sample gives 200,000 to 250,000 distinct CDR3 sequences, around 16% of which show up once; approximately 24% is in the top ten.

The sequence derives from a female donor with Graves disease. The V and J genes are TRBV28 and TRBJ2-5, with D possibly TRBD1 on 5 matching bases. The material sequenced was peripheral blood mononuclear cells (PBMCs), taken at new diagnosis, from a patient treated with antithyroid drugs. For the CDR3, the DNA is TGTGCCAGCAGTCTCCCCGGACAAGGGGAGACCCAGTACTTC. It translates to CASSLPGQGETQYF.